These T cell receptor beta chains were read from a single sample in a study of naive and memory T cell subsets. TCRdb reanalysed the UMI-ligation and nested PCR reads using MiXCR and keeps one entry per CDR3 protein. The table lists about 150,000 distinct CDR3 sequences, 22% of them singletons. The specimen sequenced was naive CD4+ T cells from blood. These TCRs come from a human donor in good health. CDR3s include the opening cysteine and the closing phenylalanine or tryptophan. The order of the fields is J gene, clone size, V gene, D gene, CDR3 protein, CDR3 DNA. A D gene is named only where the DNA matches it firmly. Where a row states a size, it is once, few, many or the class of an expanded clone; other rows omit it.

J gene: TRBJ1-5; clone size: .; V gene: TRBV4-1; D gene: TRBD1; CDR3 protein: CASSQGDRESQPQHF; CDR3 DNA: TGCGCCAGCAGCCAAGGGGACAGGGAAAGTCAGCCCCAGCATTTT
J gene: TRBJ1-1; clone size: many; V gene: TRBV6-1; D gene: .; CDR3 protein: CASSARTGNTEAFF; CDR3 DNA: TGTGCCAGCAGTGCTAGGACGGGGAACACTGAAGCTTTCTTT
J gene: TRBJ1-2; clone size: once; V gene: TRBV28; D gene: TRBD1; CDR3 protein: CATTRTGANYGYTF; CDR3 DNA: TGTGCCACCACAAGGACAGGCGCTAACTATGGCTACACCTTC
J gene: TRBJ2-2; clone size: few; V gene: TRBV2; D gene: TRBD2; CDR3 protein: CASGGGSMDTGELFF; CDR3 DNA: TGTGCCAGCGGAGGCGGGAGTATGGACACCGGGGAGCTGTTTTTT
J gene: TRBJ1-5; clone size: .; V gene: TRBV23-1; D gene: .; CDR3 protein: CASKGWRYQPQHF; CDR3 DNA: TGCGCCAGCAAGGGGTGGAGGTATCAGCCCCAGCATTTT
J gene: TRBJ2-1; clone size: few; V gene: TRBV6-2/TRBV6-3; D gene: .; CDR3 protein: CASTPDWFGPNEQFF; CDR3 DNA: TGTGCCAGCACACCTGACTGGTTCGGGCCCAATGAGCAGTTCTTC
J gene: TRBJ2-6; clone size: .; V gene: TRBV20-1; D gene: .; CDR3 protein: CSARELGGTGANVLTF; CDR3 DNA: TGCAGTGCTAGAGAGCTGGGGGGAACTGGGGCCAACGTCCTGACTTTC
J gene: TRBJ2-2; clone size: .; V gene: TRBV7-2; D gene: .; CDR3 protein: CASSPDYTNTGELFF; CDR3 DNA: TGTGCCAGCAGCCCGGACTACACGAACACCGGGGAGCTGTTTTTT
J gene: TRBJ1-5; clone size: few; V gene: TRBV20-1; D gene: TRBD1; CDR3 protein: CSARRGTGSNQPQHF; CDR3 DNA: TGCAGTGCTAGGAGAGGGACAGGGAGCAATCAGCCCCAGCATTTT
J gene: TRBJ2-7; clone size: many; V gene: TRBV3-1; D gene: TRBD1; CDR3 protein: CASSGRDRGYEQYF; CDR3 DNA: TGTGCCAGCAGCGGCCGGGACAGGGGTTACGAGCAGTACTTC
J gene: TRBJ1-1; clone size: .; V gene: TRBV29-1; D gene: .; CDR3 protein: CSVEWQTEAFF; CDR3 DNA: TGCAGCGTTGAATGGCAGACGGAAGCTTTCTTT
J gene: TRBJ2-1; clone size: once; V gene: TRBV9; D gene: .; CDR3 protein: CASSVEARSNEQFF; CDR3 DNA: TGTGCCAGCAGCGTTGAGGCCCGGAGCAATGAGCAGTTCTTC
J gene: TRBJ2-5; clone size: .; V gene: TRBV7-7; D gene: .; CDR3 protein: CASATGYQETQYF; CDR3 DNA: TGTGCTAGCGCTACGGGGTACCAAGAGACCCAGTACTTC
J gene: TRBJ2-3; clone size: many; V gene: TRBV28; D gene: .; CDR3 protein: CASSVRVDGQYF; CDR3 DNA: TGTGCCAGCAGTGTCCGGGTAGATGGGCAGTATTTT
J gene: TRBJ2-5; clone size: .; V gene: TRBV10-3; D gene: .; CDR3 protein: CAISEISPETQYF; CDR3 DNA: TGTGCCATCAGTGAGATCTCTCCCGAGACCCAGTACTTC
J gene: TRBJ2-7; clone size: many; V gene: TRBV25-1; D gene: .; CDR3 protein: CASSRAAYYEQYF; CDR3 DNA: TGTGCCAGCTCCAGGGCTGCGTACTACGAGCAGTACTTC
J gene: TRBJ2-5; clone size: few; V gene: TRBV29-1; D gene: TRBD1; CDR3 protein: CSVDDRGRETQYF; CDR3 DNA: TGCAGCGTCGATGACAGGGGTCGGGAGACCCAGTACTTC
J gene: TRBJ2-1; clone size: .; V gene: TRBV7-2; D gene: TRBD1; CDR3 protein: CASSRQGSRVKDEQFF; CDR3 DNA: TGTGCCAGCAGCCGACAGGGATCGCGGGTTAAGGATGAGCAGTTCTTC
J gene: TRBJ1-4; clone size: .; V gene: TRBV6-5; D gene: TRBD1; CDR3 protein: CASSLGRGREKLFF; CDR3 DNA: TGTGCCAGCTCACTTGGCAGGGGGCGGGAAAAACTGTTTTTT
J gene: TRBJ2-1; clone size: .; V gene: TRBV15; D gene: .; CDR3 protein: CATSRGGYNEQFF; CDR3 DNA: TGTGCCACCAGCAGAGGTGGATACAATGAGCAGTTCTTC
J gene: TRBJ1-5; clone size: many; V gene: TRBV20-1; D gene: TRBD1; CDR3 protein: CSALARGLNSNQPQHF; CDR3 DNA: TGCAGTGCTCTTGCCAGGGGGCTGAATAGCAATCAGCCCCAGCATTTT
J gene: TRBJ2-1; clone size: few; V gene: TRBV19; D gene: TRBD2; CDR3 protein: CASSKVVTSVYNEQFF; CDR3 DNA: TGTGCCAGTAGTAAGGTGGTGACTAGCGTCTACAATGAGCAGTTCTTC